The sequence of this TCR beta chain was determined in a study of CD8 T cells in ankylosing spondylitis. General study points: A TCR beta motif of about 8 highly homologous variants seemed to mark ankylosing spondylitis blood.

Concerning this clonotype: No antigen is known for it.

TCRdb reprocessed the 5' RACE reads via MiXCR and lists one record per CDR3 protein. The repertoire holds a few hundred thousand distinct CDR3 sequences, with approximately 8.2% as singletons. Germline CDR1 SGHTA, CDR2 FQGTGA. This CDR3 spans 15 amino acids. V lost 2 bases to trimming and J lost 1 base, with 11 bases between them. Input material: blood, either unsorted or a sorted T cell fraction (not recorded which). The receptor was isolated from a male donor with ankylosing spondylitis. V and J are TRBV7-3 and TRBJ1-1; TRBD1 might be the D (6 bases). In nucleotides, the CDR3 is TGTGCCAGCAGCTTAGGCGGGGGCTCGAACACTGAAGCTTTCTTT. Encoded protein: CASSLGGGSNTEAFF. The full variable domain, rest sourced from reference TRBV7-3 and TRBJ1-1, is GAGVSQTPSNKVTEKGKYVELRCDPISGHTALYWYRQSLGQGPEFLIYFQGTGAADDSGLPNDRFFAVRPEGSVSTLKIQRTERGDSAVYLCASSLGGGSNTEAFFGQGTRLTVV.